Listed below are T cell receptor beta chains from one sample, sequenced in a study of blood T cell repertoires in COVID-19. This table comes from immunoSEQ multiplex PCR, and its TCRdb copy is limited to in-frame clones, with some not included. The sample holds around 260,000 clones, 88% seen once. Sequencing was performed on peripheral blood. These receptors all stem from a human donor in a cohort sampled during active COVID-19. Both conserved end residues are part of each CDR3. A D gene is named only where the DNA matches it firmly. Some rows mark clone size as missing; the rest say once, few, many or name a class of expanded clone.

size	J	V	length	D	DNA	CDR3
-	TRBJ2-1	TRBV11-2	13	-	TGTGCCAGCAGCTCTCCTCCTAGCAATGAGCAGTTCTTC	CASSSPPSNEQFF
-	TRBJ2-1	TRBV7-2	15	TRBD2	TGTGCCAGCAGCGTCAATAGCGGGAGCTTCGATGAGCAGTTCTTC	CASSVNSGSFDEQFF
few	TRBJ2-3	TRBV27	15	-	TGTGCCAGCAGCTCACGACACCCTAGCACAGATACGCAGTATTTT	CASSSRHPSTDTQYF
-	TRBJ1-5	TRBV19	14	TRBD1	TGTGCCAGTAGTGGGGACAGGGATTTTCAGCCCCAGCATTTT	CASSGDRDFQPQHF
once	TRBJ2-5	TRBV6-6	15	-	TGTGCCAGCAGTTACTCGTCGACATTCGGAGAGACCCAGTACTTC	CASSYSSTFGETQYF
-	TRBJ2-7	TRBV7-2	13	-	TGTGCCAGCAGCTCCACCCCTAACTACGAGCAGTACTTC	CASSSTPNYEQYF
-	TRBJ2-1	TRBV4-3	15	TRBD2	TGCGCCAGCAGCCTGGGACTAGCGGGGGGGAATGAGCAGTTCTTC	CASSLGLAGGNEQFF
-	TRBJ1-1	TRBV11-1	17	TRBD1	TGTGCCAGCAGCTTAGCTGGACAGGGGGCGGGGAACACTGAAGCTTTCTTT	CASSLAGQGAGNTEAFF
-	TRBJ2-4	TRBV5-1	16	TRBD2	TGCGCCAGCAGCCCACCGGGGAGGGTAGCCAAAAACATTCAGTACTTC	CASSPPGRVAKNIQYF
-	TRBJ2-1	TRBV6-2/TRBV6-3	15	TRBD1	TGTGCCAGCAGCCCGGGGACAGGGTGGTACAATGAGCAGTTCTTC	CASSPGTGWYNEQFF
-	TRBJ1-1	TRBV2	15	-	TGTGCCAGCAGTGACAGGGAGGTCATGAACACTGAAGCTTTCTTT	CASSDREVMNTEAFF
few	TRBJ1-4	TRBV6-5	15	TRBD1	TGTGCCAGCAGTTATTCCGGGACAGGGCTTGAAAAACTGTTTTTT	CASSYSGTGLEKLFF
-	TRBJ2-7	TRBV7-2	13	-	TGTGCCAGCAGCAGACAGACAACCTACGAGCAGTACTTC	CASSRQTTYEQYF
-	TRBJ1-3	TRBV6-5	11	-	TGTGCCAGCAGTTACGGCAACACCATATATTTT	CASSYGNTIYF
-	TRBJ2-1	TRBV11-3	16	TRBD2	TGTGCCAGCAGTAGACTAGCGGGAAGATTATACAATGAGCAGTTCTTC	CASSRLAGRLYNEQFF